The clone carrying this T cell receptor (beta chain) was detected a few times. Germline CDR1 SGHTS, CDR2 YDEGEE. CDR3 size: 16 residues. Losses at the gene ends were 4 bases for V and 3 bases for J; bases not matched to a gene: 11. The data stem from a study of sequential checkpoint blockade in melanoma. About the research overall: Arm A got nivolumab then ipilimumab; arm B the reverse, 1:1. Both treatment sequences were followed by maintenance nivolumab.

Treatment: randomized to nivolumab then ipilimumab (arm A) or the reverse (arm B). DNA-damaging chemotherapy had not been given to any patient beforehand. Live CD3+CD8+ CD19− CD56− cells were sorted from PBMCs. Sequencing used immunoSEQ multiplex PCR; TCRdb keeps in-frame clones, though not all of them. The sample gives about 20,000 clones, roughly 82% of which show up once; over 50% is in the top ten. The input for sequencing was CD8+ T cells sorted from blood (inferred from file names), taken from a patient given nivolumab and ipilimumab in sequence. The sequence was collected from a human donor with melanoma. The chain has TRBV5-8 and TRBJ2-7; 9 nucleotides match TRBD2. The CDR3 DNA reads TGTGCCAGCAGCCAAGCGGCGGGGACTAGCAGCTACGAGCAGTACTTC. Encoded protein: CASSQAAGTSSYEQYF. Full variable domain (missing parts from reference TRBV5-8 and TRBJ2-7): EAGVTQSPTHLIKTRGQQATLRCSPISGHTSVYWYQQALGLGLQFLLWYDEGEERNRGNFPPRFSGRQFPNYSSELNVNALELEDSALYLCASSQAAGTSSYEQYFGPGTRLTVT.